This T cell receptor beta chain derives from a study of metastatic and nonmetastatic thyroid tumors. About the study: Where malignant and benign thyroid patients were concerned, repertoires were compared across blood and tumor or nodule tissue. Study-wide results and limits: Reported TCR beta diversity, measured in blood and tumor, was significantly higher for malignant thyroid tumors than for benign nodules.

Each patient came to thyroid surgery without any prior treatment (of any kind). The CDR3 has 14 residues. V lost 5 bases to trimming and J lost 5 bases; unmatched junction nucleotides: 7. Germline V gives CDR1 SGHTA, CDR2 FQGNSA. Study processing details: It was from CDR3 differences across clinicopathological groups that a distant-metastasis classifier for papillary thyroid cancer was built. Using MiXCR, TCRdb re-called clones from the PCR reads. The V and J calls and clone size are TCRdb's, not the authors'. The table records approximately 82,000 clones, under 15% of them present only once. This clone was counted ten times or more. As yet, its antigen is unknown.

The TCR was taken from a female donor with papillary thyroid cancer or a benign thyroid nodule (not recorded which). Some clones in this sample may be carry-over from other donors' samples. The sequenced material came from tumor tissue. The rearrangement links TRBV7-2 to TRBJ2-5, with 8 bases lining up with TRBD1. The CDR3: CASSAPGGVETQYF. CDR3 in DNA: TGTGCCAGCAGCGCACCAGGGGGCGTTGAGACCCAGTACTTC.